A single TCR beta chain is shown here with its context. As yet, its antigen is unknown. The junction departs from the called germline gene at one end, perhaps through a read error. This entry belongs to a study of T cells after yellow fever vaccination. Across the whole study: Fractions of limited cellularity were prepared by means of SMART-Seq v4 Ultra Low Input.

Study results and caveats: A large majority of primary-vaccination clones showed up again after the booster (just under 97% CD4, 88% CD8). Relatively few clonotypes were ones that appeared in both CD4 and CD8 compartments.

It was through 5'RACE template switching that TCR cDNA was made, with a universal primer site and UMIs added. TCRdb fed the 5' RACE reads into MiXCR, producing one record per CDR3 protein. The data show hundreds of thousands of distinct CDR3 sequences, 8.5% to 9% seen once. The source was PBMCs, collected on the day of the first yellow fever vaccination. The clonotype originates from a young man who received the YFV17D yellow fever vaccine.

The CDR3 DNA sequence: TGTGCCAGTAGTGTTACAGGGATGTCCTACAATAAGCAGTTCTTC. Amino acids: CASSVTGMSYNKQFF. The chain has TRBV19 and TRBJ2-1; tentatively, D is TRBD1 (6 bases). This CDR3 spans 15 amino acids. In germline, CDR1 is LNHDA, CDR2 SQIVND (reference sequence).